This T cell receptor (beta chain) was observed in a study of monozygotic twins with inflammatory bowel disease. The study, taken as a whole, reports: IBD patients had lower TCRbeta diversity (inverse Simpson) than healthy co-twins. Neither one strong signal nor one clonotype associated with IBD was supported.

CDR3 length equals 14 residues. Blood was collected, roughly 2.5 ml per donor. As concerns this clonotype: What it binds is unknown.

TCRalpha and TCRbeta cDNA underwent two nested PCRs of about 15 and 9 cycles. Reanalyzing the 5' RACE reads, TCRdb keeps one entry per CDR3 protein, without DNA. The table for this sample gives some 440,000 distinct CDR3 sequences. This TCR derives from a human donor with ulcerative colitis or Crohn's disease, or a healthy co-twin of an affected twin (not recorded which). The specimen sequenced was blood. This chain joins TRBV12-3 or TRBV12-4 and TRBJ1-5; TCRdb outputs TRBD1, but without DNA this stays unchecked. CDR3 amino acids: CASSFGQGNQPQHF.